This T cell receptor beta chain derives from a study of regulatory dendritic cells for organ transplantation. Remarks on this clone: Its antigen is not identified. The junction does not match germline at one end; this may be a read error. Other DNA sequences in this sample translate to the same CDR3.

Germline CDR1 SNHLY, CDR2 FYNNEI. The CDR3 length is 15 residues. Study observations and caveats: Naive CD4+ and CD8+ repertoires were highly diverse; memory CD8+ was most oligoclonal.

Here immunoSEQ multiplex PCR was the method, and the copy in TCRdb shows in-frame clones only, minus some. The sample consists of roughly 13,000 clones, about nine tenths of them appearing once. CFSE-labeled sorted T cells met regulatory or mature dendritic cells for approximately 5 days. The rearrangement joins TRBV2 to TRBJ2-7; D might be TRBD1 or TRBD2, each matching 5 bases. The receptor was derived from a human donor in good health. The sequencing sample was made of naive CD8+ T cells from blood cultured with regulatory dendritic cells. Subset reported: CD45RA+ naive T cells. This CDR3 is CASSDWDLESYEQYF. The CDR3 coding sequence is TGTGCCAGTAGTGACTGGGACCTAGAGTCCTACGAGCAGTACTTC.